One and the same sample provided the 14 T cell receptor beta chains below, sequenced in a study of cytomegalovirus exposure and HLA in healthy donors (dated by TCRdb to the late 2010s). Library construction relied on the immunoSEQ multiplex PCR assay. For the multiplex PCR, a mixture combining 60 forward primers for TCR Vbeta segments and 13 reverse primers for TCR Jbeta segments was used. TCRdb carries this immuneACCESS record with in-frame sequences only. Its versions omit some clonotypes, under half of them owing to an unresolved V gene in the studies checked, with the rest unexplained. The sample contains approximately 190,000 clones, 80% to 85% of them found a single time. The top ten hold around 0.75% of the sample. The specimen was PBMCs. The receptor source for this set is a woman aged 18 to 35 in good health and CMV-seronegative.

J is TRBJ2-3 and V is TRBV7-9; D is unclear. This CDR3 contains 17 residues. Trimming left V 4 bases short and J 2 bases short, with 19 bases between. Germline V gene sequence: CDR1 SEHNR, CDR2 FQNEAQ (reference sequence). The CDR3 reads CASSSDLGRINTDTQYF. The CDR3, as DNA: TGTGCCAGCAGCTCCGATCTGGGCAGAATAAACACAGATACGCAGTATTTT. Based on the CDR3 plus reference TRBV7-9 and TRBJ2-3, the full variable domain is DTGVSQNPRHKITKRGQNVTFRCDPISEHNRLYWYRQTLGQGPEFLTYFQNEAQLEKSRLLSDRFSAERPKGSFSTLEIQRTEQGDSAMYLCASSSDLGRINTDTQYFGPGTRLTVL.

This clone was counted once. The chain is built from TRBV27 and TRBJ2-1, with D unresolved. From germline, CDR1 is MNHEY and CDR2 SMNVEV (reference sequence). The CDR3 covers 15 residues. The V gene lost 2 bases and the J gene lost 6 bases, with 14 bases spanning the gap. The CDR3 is CASSLGQITPNEQFF. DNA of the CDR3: TGTGCCAGCAGTTTAGGGCAGATTACCCCCAATGAGCAGTTCTTC.

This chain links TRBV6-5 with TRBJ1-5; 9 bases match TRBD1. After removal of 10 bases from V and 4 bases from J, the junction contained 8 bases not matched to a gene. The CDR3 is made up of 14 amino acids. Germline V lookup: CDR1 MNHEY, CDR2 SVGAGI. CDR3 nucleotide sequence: TGTGCCACCTGGGGACAGGGAGATAATCAGCCCCAGCATTTT. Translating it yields CATWGQGDNQPQHF.

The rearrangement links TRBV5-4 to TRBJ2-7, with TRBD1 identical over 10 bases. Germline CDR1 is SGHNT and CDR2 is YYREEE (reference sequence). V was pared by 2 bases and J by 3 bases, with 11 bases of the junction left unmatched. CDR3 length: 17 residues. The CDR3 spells CASSFRDRGWGGYEQYF. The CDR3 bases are TGTGCCAGCAGCTTCCGGGACAGGGGTTGGGGGGGCTACGAGCAGTACTTC.

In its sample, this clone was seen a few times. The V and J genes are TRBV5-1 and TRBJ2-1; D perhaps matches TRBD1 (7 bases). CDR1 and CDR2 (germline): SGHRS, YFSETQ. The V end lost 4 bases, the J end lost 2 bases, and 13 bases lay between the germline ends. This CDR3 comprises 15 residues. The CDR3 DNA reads TGCGCCAGCAGCCGGGGGCAGGGGGCCTACAATGAGCAGTTCTTC. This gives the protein CASSRGQGAYNEQFF.

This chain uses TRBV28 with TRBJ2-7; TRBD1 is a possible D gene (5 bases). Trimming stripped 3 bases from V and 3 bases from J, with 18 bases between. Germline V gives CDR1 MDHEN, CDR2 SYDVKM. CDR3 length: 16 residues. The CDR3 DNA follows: TGTGCCAGCAGTTTCGACAGCAGCCCTCCCCACTACGAGCAGTACTTC. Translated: CASSFDSSPPHYEQYF.

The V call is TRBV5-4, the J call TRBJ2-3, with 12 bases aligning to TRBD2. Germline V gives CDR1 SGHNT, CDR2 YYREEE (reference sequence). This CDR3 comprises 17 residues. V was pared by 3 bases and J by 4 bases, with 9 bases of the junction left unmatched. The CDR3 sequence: CASSSPSGRAVSDTQYF. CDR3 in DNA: TGTGCCAGCAGCTCCCCTAGCGGGAGGGCGGTTTCAGATACGCAGTATTTT.

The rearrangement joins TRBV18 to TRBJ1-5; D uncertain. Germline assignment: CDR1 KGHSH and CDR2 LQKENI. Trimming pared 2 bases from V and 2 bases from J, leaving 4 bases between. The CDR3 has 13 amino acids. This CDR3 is CASSPARNQPQHF. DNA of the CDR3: TGTGCCAGCTCACCAGCGCGCAATCAGCCCCAGCATTTT.

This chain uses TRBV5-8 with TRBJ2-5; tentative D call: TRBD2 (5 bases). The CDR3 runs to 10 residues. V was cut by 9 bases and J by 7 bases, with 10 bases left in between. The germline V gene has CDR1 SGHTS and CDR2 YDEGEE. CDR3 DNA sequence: TGTGCCACGAGGGCTACGACCCAGTACTTC. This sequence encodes CATRATTQYF. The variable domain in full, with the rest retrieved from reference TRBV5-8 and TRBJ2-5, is EAGVTQSPTHLIKTRGQQATLRCSPISGHTSVYWYQQALGLGLQFLLWYDEGEERNRGNFPPRFSGRQFPNYSSELNVNALELEDSALYLCATRATTQYFGPGTRLLVL.

The CDR3 DNA sequence: TGCGCCAGCAGCCAAGACAGGACAGGGGGGTTTTCCTACGAGCAGTACTTC. Encoded protein: CASSQDRTGGFSYEQYF. The chain combines TRBV4-1 with TRBJ2-7; TRBD1 agrees at 10 bases. The CDR3 sequence is 17 residues long. The germline V gene has CDR1 MGHRA and CDR2 YSYEKL. With V trimmed by 0 bases and J by 1 base, 6 bases remained unmatched.

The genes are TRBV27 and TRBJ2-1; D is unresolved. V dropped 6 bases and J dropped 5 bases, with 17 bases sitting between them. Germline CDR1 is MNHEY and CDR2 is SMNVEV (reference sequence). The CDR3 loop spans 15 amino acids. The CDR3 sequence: CASRLSTTTHNEQFF. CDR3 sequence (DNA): TGTGCCAGCAGACTCTCTACCACTACCCACAATGAGCAGTTCTTC.

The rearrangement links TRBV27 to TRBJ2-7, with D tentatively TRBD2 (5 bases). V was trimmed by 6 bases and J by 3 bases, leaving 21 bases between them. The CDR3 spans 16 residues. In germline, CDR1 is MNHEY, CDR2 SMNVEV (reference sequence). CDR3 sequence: CASRRGLQPGDYEQYF. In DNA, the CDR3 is TGTGCCAGCAGACGAGGACTGCAGCCCGGTGACTACGAGCAGTACTTC.

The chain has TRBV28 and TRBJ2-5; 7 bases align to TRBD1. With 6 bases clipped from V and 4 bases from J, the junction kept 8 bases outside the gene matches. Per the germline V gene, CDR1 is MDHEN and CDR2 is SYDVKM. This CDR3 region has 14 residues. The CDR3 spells CASRLDRVRETQYF. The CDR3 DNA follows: TGTGCCAGCAGACTAGACAGGGTGAGAGAGACCCAGTACTTC.

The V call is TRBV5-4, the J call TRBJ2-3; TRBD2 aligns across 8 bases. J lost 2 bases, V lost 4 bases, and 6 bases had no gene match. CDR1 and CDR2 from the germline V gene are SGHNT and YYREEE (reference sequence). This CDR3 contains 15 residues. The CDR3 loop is CASSVSGAHTDTQYF. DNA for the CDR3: TGTGCCAGCAGCGTTAGCGGGGCGCACACAGATACGCAGTATTTT.